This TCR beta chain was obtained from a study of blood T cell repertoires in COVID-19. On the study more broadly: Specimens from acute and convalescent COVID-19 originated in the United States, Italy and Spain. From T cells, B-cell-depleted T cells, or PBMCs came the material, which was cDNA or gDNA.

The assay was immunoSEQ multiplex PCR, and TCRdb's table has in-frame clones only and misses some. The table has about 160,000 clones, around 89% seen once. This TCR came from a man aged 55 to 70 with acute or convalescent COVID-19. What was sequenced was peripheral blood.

As DNA, the CDR3 is TGTGCCATCAGTGACTTGGGTGCGGAGATGATCTACAATGAGCAGTTCTTC. It translates to CAISDLGAEMIYNEQFF. V and J are TRBV10-3 and TRBJ2-1; D remains unclear. CDR1 is ENHRY, CDR2 SYGVKD, per germline. V gave up 3 bases and J gave up 3 bases, with 18 bases separating them. This CDR3 contains 17 residues.